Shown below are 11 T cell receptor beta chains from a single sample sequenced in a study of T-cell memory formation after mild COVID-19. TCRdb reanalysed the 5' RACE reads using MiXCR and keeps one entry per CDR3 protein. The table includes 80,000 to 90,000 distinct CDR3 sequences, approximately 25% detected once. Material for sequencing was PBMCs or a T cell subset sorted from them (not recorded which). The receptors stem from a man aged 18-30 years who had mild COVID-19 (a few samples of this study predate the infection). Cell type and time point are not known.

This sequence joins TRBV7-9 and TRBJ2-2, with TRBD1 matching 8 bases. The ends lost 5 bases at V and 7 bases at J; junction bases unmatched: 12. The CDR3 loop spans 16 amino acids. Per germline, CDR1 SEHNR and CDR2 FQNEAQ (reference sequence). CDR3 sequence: CASSDYGQGRVGELFF. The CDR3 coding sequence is TGTGCCAGCAGCGACTACGGACAGGGCCGCGTCGGGGAGCTGTTTTTT.

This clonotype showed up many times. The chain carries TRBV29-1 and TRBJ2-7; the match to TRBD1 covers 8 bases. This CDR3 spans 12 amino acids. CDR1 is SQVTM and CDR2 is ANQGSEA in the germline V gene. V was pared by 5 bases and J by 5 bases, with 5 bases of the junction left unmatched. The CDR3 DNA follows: TGCAGCGTTCATCAGGGGGCGAACGAGCAGTACTTC. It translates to CSVHQGANEQYF.

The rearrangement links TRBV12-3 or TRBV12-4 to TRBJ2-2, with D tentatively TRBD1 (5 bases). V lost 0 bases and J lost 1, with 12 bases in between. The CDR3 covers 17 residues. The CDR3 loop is CASSLAFHQGNTGELFF. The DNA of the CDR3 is TGTGCCAGCAGTTTAGCCTTTCATCAGGGGAACACCGGGGAGCTGTTTTTT.

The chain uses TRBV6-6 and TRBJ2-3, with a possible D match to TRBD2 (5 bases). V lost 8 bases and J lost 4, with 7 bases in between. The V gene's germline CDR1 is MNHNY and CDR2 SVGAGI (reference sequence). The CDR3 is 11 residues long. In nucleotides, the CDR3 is TGTGCCAGCGAGAGGGCAGATACGCAGTATTTT. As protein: CASERADTQYF.

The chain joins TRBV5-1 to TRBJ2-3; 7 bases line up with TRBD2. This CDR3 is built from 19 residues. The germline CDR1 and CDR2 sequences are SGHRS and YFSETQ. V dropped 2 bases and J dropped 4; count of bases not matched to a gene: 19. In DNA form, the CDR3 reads TGCGCCAGCAGCTTCCTGGTGGGGGTGACTAGCCAAGAGGCAGATACGCAGTATTTT. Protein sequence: CASSFLVGVTSQEADTQYF.

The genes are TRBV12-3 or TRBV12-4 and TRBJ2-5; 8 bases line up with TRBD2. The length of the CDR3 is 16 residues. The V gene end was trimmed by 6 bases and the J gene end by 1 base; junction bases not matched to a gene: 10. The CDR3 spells CASRGSGGPPQETQYF. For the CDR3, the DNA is TGTGCCAGCAGAGGCAGCGGGGGACCTCCCCAAGAGACCCAGTACTTC.

CDR3 sequence reads: CASSFSGGRTDTQYF. The CDR3 coding sequence is TGTGCCAGCAGCTTTAGTGGGGGTCGAACAGATACGCAGTATTTT. The chain is built from TRBV7-9 and TRBJ2-3; D is possibly TRBD1 or TRBD2 (5 bases each). Germline lookup yields CDR1 SEHNR and CDR2 FQNEAQ (reference sequence). Trimming removed 3 bases from V and 3 bases from J, with 13 bases in between. This CDR3 spans 15 amino acids.

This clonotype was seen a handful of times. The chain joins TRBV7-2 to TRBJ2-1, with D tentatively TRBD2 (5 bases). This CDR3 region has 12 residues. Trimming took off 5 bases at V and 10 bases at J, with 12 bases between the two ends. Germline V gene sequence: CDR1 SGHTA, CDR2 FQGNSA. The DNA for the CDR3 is TGTGCCAGCAGCCTATGGACTGGAGAGCAGTTCTTC. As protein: CASSLWTGEQFF.

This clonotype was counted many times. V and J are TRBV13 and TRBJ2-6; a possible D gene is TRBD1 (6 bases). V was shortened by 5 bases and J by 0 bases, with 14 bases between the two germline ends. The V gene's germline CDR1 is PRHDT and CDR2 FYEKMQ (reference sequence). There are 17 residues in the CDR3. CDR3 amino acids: CASSPRWDTSGANVLTF. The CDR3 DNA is TGTGCCAGCAGCCCTCGTTGGGACACCTCTGGGGCCAACGTCCTGACTTTC. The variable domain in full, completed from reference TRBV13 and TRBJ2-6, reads AAGVIQSPRHLIKEKRETATLKCYPIPRHDTVYWYQQGPGQDPQFLISFYEKMQSDKGSIPDRFSAQQFSDYHSELNMSSLELGDSALYFCASSPRWDTSGANVLTFGAGSRLTVL.

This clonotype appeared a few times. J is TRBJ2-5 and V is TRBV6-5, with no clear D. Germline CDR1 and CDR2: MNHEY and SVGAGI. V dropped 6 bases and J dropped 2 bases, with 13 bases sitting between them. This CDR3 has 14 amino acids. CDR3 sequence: CASSRGLVQETQYF. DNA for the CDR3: TGTGCCAGCAGCCGAGGTCTGGTACAAGAGACCCAGTACTTC.

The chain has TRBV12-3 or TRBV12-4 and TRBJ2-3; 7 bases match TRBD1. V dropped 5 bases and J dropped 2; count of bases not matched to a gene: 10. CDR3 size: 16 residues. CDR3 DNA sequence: TGTGCCAGCAGTCCCGGCCGCAGGGGGTTCACAGATACGCAGTATTTT. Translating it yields CASSPGRRGFTDTQYF.